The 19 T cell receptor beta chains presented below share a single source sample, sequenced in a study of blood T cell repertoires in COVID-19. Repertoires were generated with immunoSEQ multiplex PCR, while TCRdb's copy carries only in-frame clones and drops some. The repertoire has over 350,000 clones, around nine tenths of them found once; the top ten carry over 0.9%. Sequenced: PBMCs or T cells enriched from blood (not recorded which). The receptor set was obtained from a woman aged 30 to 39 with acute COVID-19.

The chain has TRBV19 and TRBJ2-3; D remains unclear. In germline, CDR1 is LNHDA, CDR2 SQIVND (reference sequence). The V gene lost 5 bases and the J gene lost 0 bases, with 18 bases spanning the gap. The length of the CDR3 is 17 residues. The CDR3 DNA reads TGTGCCAGTAGTTCTTCCCCCCGGAGCGTTAGCACAGATACGCAGTATTTT. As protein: CASSSSPRSVSTDTQYF.

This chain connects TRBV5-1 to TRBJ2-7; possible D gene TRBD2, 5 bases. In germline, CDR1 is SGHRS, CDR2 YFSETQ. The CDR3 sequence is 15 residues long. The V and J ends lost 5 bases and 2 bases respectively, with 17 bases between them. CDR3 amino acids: CASSSGLMAPYEQYF. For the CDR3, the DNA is TGCGCCAGCAGTTCCGGACTCATGGCCCCCTACGAGCAGTACTTC. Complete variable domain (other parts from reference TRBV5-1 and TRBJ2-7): KAGVTQTPRYLIKTRGQQVTLSCSPISGHRSVSWYQQTPGQGLQFLFEYFSETQRNKGNFPGRFSGRQFSNSRSEMNVSTLELGDSALYLCASSSGLMAPYEQYFGPGTRLTVT.

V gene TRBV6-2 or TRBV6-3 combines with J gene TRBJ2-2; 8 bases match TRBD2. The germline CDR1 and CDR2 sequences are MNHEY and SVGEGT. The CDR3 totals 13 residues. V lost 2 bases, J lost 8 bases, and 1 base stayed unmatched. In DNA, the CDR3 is TGTGCCAGCAGTTACGGGACTAGGGGGGAGCTGTTTTTT. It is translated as CASSYGTRGELFF.

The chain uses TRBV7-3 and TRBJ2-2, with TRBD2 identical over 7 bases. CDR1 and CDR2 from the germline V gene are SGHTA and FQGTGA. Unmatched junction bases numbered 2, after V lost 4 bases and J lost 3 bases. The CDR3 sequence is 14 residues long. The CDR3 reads CASSSTSDTGELFF. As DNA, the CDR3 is TGTGCCAGCAGCTCTACTAGCGACACCGGGGAGCTGTTTTTT.

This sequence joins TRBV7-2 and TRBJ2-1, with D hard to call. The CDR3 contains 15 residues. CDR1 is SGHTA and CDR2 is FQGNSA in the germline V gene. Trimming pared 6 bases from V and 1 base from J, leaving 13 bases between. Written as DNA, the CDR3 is TGTGCCAGCAGTTCCCCATCCACATCCTACAATGAGCAGTTCTTC. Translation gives CASSSPSTSYNEQFF.

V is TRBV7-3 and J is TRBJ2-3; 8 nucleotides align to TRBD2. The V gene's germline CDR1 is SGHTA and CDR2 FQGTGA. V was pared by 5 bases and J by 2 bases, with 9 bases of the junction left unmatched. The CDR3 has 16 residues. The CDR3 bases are TGTGCCAGCAGCCCACGGGGGACTAGGTCCACAGATACGCAGTATTTT. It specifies CASSPRGTRSTDTQYF.

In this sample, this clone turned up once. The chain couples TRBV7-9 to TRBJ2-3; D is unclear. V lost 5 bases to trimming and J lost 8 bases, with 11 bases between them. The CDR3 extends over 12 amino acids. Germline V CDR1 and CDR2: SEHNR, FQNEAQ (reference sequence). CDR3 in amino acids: CASSTGLSTQYF. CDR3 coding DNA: TGTGCCAGCAGCACGGGTCTTTCTACGCAGTATTTT.

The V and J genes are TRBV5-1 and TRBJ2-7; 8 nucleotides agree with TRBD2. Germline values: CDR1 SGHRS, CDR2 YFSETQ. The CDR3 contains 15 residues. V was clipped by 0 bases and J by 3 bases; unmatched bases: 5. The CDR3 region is CASSLDARGVYEQYF. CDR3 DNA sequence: TGCGCCAGCAGCTTGGACGCGCGGGGGGTCTACGAGCAGTACTTC.

The CDR3 DNA reads TGTGCCAGTAGTCCCTCGACAGAAGCCGCGCAGTACTTC. Translating it yields CASSPSTEAAQYF. This chain links TRBV19 with TRBJ2-7, with D perhaps TRBD1 (5 bases). The CDR3 loop spans 13 amino acids. The germline V gene has CDR1 LNHDA and CDR2 SQIVND (reference sequence). V shed 5 bases and J shed 9 bases, with 17 bases lying between them. The whole variable domain, remainder taken from reference TRBV19 and TRBJ2-7, is DGGITQSPKYLFRKEGQNVTLSCEQNLNHDAMYWYRQDPGQGLRLIYYSQIVNDFQKGDIAEGYSVSREKKESFPLTVTSAQKNPTAFYLCASSPSTEAAQYFGPGTRLTVT.

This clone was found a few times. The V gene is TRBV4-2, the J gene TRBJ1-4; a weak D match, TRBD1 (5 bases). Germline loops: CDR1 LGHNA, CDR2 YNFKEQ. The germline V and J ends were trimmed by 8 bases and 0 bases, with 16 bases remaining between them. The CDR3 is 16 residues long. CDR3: CASRQTETATNEKLFF. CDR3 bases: TGTGCCAGCCGACAGACCGAGACAGCAACTAATGAAAAACTGTTTTTT.

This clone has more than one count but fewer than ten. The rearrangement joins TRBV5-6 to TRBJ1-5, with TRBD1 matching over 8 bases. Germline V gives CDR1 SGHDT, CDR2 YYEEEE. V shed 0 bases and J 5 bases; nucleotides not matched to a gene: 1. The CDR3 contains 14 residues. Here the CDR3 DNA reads TGTGCCAGCAGCTTGGCAGGGGGCGATCAGCCCCAGCATTTT. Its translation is CASSLAGGDQPQHF.

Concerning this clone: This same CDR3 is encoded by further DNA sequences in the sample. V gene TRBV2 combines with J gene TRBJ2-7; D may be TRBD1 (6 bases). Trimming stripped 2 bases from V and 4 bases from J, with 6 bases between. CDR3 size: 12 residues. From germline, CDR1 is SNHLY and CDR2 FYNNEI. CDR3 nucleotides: TGTGCCAGCAGTGAACAGGGGTACGAGCAGTACTTC. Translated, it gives CASSEQGYEQYF.

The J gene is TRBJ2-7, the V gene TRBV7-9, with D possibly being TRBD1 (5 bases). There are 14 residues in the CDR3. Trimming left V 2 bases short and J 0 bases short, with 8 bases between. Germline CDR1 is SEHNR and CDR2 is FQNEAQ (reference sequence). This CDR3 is CASSLRDSSYEQYF. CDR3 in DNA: TGTGCCAGCAGCTTAAGAGACAGCTCCTACGAGCAGTACTTC.

As DNA, the CDR3 is TGTGCCAGCAGTAACTGGGGCAGAGAGAATCAGCCCCAGCATTTT. It specifies CASSNWGRENQPQHF. The chain recombines TRBV6-5 with TRBJ1-5, with a weak D call TRBD1 (5 bases). There are 15 residues in the CDR3. Deletions cut 5 bases from V and 4 bases from J, with 15 bases between. CDR1 and CDR2 from the germline V gene are MNHEY and SVGAGI.

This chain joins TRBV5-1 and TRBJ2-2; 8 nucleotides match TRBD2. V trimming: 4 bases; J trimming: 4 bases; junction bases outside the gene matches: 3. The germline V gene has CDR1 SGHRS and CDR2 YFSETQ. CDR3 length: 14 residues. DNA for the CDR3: TGCGCCAGCAGCCACGGGGGGGCCACCGGGGAGCTGTTTTTT. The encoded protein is CASSHGGATGELFF. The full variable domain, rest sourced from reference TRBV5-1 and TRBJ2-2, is KAGVTQTPRYLIKTRGQQVTLSCSPISGHRSVSWYQQTPGQGLQFLFEYFSETQRNKGNFPGRFSGRQFSNSRSEMNVSTLELGDSALYLCASSHGGATGELFFGEGSRLTVL.

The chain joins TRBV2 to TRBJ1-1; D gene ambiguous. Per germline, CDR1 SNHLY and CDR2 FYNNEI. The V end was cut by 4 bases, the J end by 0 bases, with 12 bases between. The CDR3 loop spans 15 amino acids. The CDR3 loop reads CASSVGGRVNTEAFF. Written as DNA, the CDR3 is TGTGCCAGCAGTGTAGGAGGGCGCGTGAACACTGAAGCTTTCTTT. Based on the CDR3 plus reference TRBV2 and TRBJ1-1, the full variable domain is EPEVTQTPSHQVTQMGQEVILRCVPISNHLYFYWYRQILGQKVEFLVSFYNNEISEKSEIFDDQFSVERPDGSNFTLKIRSTKLEDSAMYFCASSVGGRVNTEAFFGQGTRLTVV.

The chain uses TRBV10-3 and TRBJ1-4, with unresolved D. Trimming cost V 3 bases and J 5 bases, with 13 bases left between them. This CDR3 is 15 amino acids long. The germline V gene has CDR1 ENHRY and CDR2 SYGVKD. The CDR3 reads CAISDPTGGNEKLFF. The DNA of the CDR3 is TGTGCCATCAGTGACCCGACGGGCGGGAATGAAAAACTGTTTTTT.

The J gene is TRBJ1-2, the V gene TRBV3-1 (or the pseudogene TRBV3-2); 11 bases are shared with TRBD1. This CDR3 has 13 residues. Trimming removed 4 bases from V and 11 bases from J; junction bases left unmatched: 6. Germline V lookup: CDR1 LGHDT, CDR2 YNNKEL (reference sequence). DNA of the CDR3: TGTGCCAGCAGCCCCGGACAGGGGGCTAGTTACACCTTC. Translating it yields CASSPGQGASYTF.

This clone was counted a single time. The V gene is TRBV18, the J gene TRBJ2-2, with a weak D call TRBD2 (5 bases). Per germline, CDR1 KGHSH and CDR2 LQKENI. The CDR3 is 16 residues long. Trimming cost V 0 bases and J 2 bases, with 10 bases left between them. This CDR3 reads CASSPPGGFNTGELFF. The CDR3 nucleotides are TGTGCCAGCTCACCACCCGGAGGCTTTAACACCGGGGAGCTGTTTTTT.